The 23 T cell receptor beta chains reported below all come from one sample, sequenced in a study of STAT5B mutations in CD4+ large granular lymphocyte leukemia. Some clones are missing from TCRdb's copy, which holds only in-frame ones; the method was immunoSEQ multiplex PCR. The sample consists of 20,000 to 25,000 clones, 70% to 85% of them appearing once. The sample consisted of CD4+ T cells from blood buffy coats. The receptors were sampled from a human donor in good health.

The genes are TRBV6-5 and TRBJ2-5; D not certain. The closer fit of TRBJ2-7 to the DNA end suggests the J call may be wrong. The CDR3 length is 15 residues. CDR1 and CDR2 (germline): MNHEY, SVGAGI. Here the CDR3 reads CASSYSLTGSYEQYF. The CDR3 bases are TGTGCCAGCAGTTACTCGTTGACGGGCTCCTACGAGCAGTACTTC.

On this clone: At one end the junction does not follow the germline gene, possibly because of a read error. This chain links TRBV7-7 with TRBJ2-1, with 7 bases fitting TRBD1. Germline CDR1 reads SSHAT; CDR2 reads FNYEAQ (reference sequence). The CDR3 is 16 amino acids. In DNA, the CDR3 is TGTGCTAGCAGCTCCCAACAGGGGAGCTCCTACAATGAGCAGTTCTTC. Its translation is CASSSQQGSSYNEQFF.

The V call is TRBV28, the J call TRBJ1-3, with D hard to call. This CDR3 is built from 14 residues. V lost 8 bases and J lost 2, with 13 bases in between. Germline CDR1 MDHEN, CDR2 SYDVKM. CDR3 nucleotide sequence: TGTGCCAGCCTTTCCCCCCATGCTGGAAACACCATATATTTT. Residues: CASLSPHAGNTIYF.

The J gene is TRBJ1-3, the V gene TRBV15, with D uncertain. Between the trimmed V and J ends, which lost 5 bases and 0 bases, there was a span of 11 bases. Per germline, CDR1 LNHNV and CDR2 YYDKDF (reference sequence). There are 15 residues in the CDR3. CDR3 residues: CATSPDKSSGNTIYF. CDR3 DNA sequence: TGTGCCACCAGCCCCGACAAGAGCTCTGGAAACACCATATATTTT.

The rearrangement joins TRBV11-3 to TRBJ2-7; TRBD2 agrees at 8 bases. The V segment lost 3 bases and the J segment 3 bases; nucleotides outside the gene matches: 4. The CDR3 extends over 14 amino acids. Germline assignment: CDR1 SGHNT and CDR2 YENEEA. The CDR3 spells CASSFFGTSYEQYF. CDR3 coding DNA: TGTGCCAGCAGCTTTTTCGGGACTAGCTACGAGCAGTACTTC.

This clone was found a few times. CDR3: CASSLDRGPNTQYF. CDR3 coding DNA: TGCGCCAGCAGCTTAGACAGGGGACCAAATACGCAGTATTTT. The V call is TRBV5-1, the J call TRBJ2-3; 8 bases agree with TRBD1. V lost 2 bases to trimming and J lost 7 bases; unmatched junction nucleotides: 6. Germline CDR1 is SGHRS and CDR2 is YFSETQ. CDR3 length: 14 amino acids.

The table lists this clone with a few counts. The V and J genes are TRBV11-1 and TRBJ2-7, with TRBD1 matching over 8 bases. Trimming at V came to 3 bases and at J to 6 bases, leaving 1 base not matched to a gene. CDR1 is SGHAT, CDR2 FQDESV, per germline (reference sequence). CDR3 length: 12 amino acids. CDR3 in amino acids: CASSLDRAEQYF. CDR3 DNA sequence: TGTGCCAGCAGCTTGGACAGGGCCGAGCAGTACTTC.

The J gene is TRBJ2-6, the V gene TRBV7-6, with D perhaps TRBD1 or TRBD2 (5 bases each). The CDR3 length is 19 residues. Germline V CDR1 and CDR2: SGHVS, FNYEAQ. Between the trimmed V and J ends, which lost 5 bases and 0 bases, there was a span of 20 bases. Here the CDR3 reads CASSRPPGRGSSGANVLTF. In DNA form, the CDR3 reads TGTGCCAGCAGCCGACCCCCGGGACGGGGAAGCTCTGGGGCCAACGTCCTGACTTTC.

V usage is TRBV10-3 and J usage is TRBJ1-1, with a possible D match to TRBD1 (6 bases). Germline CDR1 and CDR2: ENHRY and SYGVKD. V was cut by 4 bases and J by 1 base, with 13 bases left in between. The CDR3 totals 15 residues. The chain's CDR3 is CAISAPGQKNTEAFF. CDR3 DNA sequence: TGTGCCATCAGTGCCCCGGGACAAAAGAACACTGAAGCTTTCTTT.

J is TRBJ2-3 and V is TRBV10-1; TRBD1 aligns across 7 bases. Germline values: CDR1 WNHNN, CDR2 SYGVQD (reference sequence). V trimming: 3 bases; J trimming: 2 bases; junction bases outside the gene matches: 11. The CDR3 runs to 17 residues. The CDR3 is CASSDLRQGRDTDTQYF. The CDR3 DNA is TGCGCCAGCAGTGACCTCAGACAGGGCCGTGACACAGATACGCAGTATTTT.

The CDR3 is CASSSEGRKTQYF. Here the CDR3 DNA reads TGTGCCAGCAGCTCCGAGGGTCGGAAGACCCAGTACTTC. The chain links TRBV7-9 to TRBJ2-5, with D tentatively TRBD2 (5 bases). Germline values: CDR1 SEHNR, CDR2 FQNEAQ (reference sequence). This CDR3 is 13 amino acids long. V lost 4 bases, J lost 6 bases, and 12 bases lay in between.

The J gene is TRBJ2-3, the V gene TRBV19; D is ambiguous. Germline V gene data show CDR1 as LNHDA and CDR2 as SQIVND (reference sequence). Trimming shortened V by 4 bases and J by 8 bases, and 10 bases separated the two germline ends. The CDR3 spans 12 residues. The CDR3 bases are TGTGCCAGTAGTACCCAGTATGTTACGCAGTATTTT. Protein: CASSTQYVTQYF.

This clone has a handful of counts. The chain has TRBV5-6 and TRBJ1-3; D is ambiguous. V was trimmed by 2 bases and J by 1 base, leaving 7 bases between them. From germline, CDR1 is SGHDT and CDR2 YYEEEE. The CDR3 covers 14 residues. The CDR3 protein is CASSLKRSGNTIYF. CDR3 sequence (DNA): TGTGCCAGCAGCTTAAAACGGTCTGGAAACACCATATATTTT.

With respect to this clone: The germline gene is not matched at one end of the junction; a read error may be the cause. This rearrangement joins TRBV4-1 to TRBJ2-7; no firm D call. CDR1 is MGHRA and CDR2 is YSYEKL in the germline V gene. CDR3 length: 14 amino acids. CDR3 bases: TGCGCCAGCAGCCAAGTCGAGCTCTCCCACGAGCAGTACTTC. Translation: CASSQVELSHEQYF.

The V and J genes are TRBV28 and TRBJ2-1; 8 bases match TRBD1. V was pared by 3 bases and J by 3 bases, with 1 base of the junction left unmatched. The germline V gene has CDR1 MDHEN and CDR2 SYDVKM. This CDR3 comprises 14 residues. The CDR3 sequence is CASSFGTGYNEQFF. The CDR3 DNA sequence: TGTGCCAGCAGTTTCGGGACAGGCTACAATGAGCAGTTCTTC.

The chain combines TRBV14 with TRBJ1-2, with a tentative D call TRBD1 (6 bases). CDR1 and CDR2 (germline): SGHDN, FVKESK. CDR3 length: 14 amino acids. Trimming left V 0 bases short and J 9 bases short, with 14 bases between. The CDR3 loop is CASSQDVTGLSYTF. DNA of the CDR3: TGTGCCAGCAGCCAAGATGTGACAGGCTTGAGCTACACCTTC.

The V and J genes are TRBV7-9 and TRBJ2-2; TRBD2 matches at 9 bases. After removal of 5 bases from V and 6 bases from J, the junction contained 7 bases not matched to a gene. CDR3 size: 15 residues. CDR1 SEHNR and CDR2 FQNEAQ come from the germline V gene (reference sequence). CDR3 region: CASSQIEREAGELFF. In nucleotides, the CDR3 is TGTGCCAGCAGCCAAATAGAGCGGGAGGCCGGGGAGCTGTTTTTT.

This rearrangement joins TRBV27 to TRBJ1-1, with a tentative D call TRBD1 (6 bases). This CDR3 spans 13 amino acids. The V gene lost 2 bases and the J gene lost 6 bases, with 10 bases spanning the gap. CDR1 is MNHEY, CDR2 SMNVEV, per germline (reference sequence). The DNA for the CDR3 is TGTGCCAGCAGTTTAAGCGGGGGCCCTGAAGCTTTCTTT. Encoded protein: CASSLSGGPEAFF.

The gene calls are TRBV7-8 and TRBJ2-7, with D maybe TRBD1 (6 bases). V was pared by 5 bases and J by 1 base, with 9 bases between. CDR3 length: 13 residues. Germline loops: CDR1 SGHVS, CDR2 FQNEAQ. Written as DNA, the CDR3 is TGTGCCAGCAGCCGGACAGTATCCTACGAGCAGTACTTC. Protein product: CASSRTVSYEQYF.

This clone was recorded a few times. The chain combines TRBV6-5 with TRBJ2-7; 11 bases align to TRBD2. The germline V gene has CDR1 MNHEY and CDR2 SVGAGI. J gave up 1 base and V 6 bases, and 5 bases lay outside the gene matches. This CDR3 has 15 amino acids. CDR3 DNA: TGTGCCAGCAGCAGCATAGCGGGAGGGTCCTACGAGCAGTACTTC. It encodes CASSSIAGGSYEQYF.

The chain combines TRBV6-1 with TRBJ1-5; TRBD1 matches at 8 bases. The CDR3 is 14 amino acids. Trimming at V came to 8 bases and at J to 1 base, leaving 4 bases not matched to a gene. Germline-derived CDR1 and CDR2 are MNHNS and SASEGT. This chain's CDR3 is CASGRTGSNQPQHF. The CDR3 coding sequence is TGTGCCAGCGGGCGGACAGGGAGCAATCAGCCCCAGCATTTT.

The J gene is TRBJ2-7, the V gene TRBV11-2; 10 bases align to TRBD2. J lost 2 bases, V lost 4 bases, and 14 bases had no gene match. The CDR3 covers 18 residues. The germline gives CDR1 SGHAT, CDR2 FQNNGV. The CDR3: CASSYRRTSGMNTYEQYF. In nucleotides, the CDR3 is TGTGCCAGCAGCTACCGGCGTACTAGCGGGATGAACACCTACGAGCAGTACTTC. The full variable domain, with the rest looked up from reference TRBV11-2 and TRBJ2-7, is EAGVAQSPRYKIIEKRQSVAFWCNPISGHATLYWYQQILGQGPKLLIQFQNNGVVDDSQLPKDRFSAERLKGVDSTLKIQPAKLEDSAVYLCASSYRRTSGMNTYEQYFGPGTRLTVT.

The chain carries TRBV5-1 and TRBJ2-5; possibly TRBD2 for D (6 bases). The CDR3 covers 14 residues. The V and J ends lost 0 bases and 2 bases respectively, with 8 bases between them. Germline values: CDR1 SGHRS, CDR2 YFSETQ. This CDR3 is CASSLGDWQETQYF. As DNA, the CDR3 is TGCGCCAGCAGCTTGGGGGACTGGCAAGAGACCCAGTACTTC.